Presented here are 11 T cell receptor beta chains from one specimen sequenced in a study of regulatory T cells in long-lasting Graves disease. Both iRepertoire HTBI primers and Arm-PCR of CDR3 regions were used to build the TCR beta libraries. TCRdb called the multiplex PCR reads again in MiXCR, with one record for every CDR3 protein. Of 360,000 or so distinct CDR3 sequences in the sample, 16% were seen once. Regarding time point: newly diagnosed GD, antithyroid drugs for less than 3 months. Extracted RNA from PBMCs served as the source of the TCR library. In addition, the sample was reused for a study of T cells in Graves' hyperthyroidism and ophthalmopathy.

This specimen consisted of peripheral blood mononuclear cells (PBMCs), obtained at new diagnosis, from a patient treated with antithyroid drugs. Receptor source: a man between 35 and 55 years old with Graves disease.

This clonotype was seen many times. This chain connects TRBV30 to TRBJ1-5; D remains ambiguous. Trimming took 2 bases from V and 0 from J, leaving 5 bases between them. The CDR3 spans 13 residues. Germline lookup yields CDR1 GTSNPN and CDR2 SVGIG (reference sequence). CDR3 sequence (DNA): TGTGCCTGGAGTAGCGGTAGCAATCAGCCCCAGCATTTT. It encodes CAWSSGSNQPQHF.

This sequence joins TRBV2 and TRBJ2-3, with a possible D match to TRBD1 (7 bases). Per the germline V gene, CDR1 is SNHLY and CDR2 is FYNNEI. This CDR3 is 17 amino acids long. V was pared by 4 bases and J by 2 bases, with 19 bases between. In DNA form, the CDR3 reads TGTGCCAGCAGTGGACAGGGAATCGGGGGTTACACAGATACGCAGTATTTT. Protein product: CASSGQGIGGYTDTQYF.

This clonotype was counted many times. The chain employs TRBV2 and TRBJ1-4; tentatively, D is TRBD1 (5 bases). There are 13 residues in the CDR3. The germline gives CDR1 SNHLY, CDR2 FYNNEI. The V and J ends lost 1 base and 8 bases respectively, with 8 bases between them. The CDR3 loop is CASSEEWGEKLFF. Here the CDR3 DNA reads TGTGCCAGCAGTGAAGAGTGGGGGGAAAAACTGTTTTTT. Filled out from reference TRBV2 and TRBJ1-4, the complete variable domain reads EPEVTQTPSHQVTQMGQEVILRCVPISNHLYFYWYRQILGQKVEFLVSFYNNEISEKSEIFDDQFSVERPDGSNFTLKIRSTKLEDSAMYFCASSEEWGEKLFFGSGTQLSVL.

This clonotype was found many times. This sequence joins TRBV2 and TRBJ2-5, with 8 bases matching TRBD1. V was pared by 5 bases and J by 4 bases, with 3 bases of the junction left unmatched. This CDR3 region has 13 residues. In germline, CDR1 is SNHLY, CDR2 FYNNEI. The CDR3 coding sequence is TGTGCCAGCAGTCCGACAGGGGTAGAGACCCAGTACTTC. Translated: CASSPTGVETQYF.

This clonotype was seen repeatedly, ten times or more. The J gene is TRBJ2-1, the V gene TRBV3-1; the D is unclear. CDR1 is LGHDT, CDR2 YNNKEL, per germline (reference sequence). The V and J ends lost 1 base and 4 bases respectively, with 5 bases between them. CDR3 length equals 13 residues. CDR3 DNA: TGTGCCAGCAGCCAAGGAACGTACAATGAGCAGTTCTTC. This codes for CASSQGTYNEQFF.

Many counts were recorded for this clonotype. This rearrangement joins TRBV3-1 to TRBJ2-1; possible D gene TRBD2, 6 bases. The CDR3 is 13 residues long. The V end lost 4 bases, the J end lost 14 bases, and 18 bases lay between the germline ends. The germline V gene has CDR1 LGHDT and CDR2 YNNKEL (reference sequence). This CDR3 reads CASSRTPLEREFF. CDR3 coding DNA: TGTGCCAGCAGCCGGACTCCCCTAGAGCGGGAGTTCTTC.

The V gene is TRBV6-1, the J gene TRBJ1-6; D possibly corresponds to TRBD1 (6 bases). Trimming left V 8 bases short and J 8 bases short, with 13 bases between. CDR1 is MNHNS and CDR2 is SASEGT in the germline V gene. CDR3 length: 13 amino acids. In nucleotides, the CDR3 is TGTGCCAGCGGTCCTAACAGGGATTCACCCCTCCACTTT. It yields the protein CASGPNRDSPLHF.

This clonotype has a count of ten or more. V and J are TRBV7-2 and TRBJ1-4; the D gene is possibly TRBD1 (6 bases). Trimming cost V 6 bases and J 8 bases, with 13 bases left between them. Germline V gives CDR1 SGHTA, CDR2 FQGNSA. The CDR3 consists of 13 residues. CDR3 sequence reads: CASRTGTKEKLFF. For the CDR3, the DNA is TGTGCCAGCAGGACCGGGACAAAAGAAAAACTGTTTTTT.

The V and J genes are TRBV20-1 and TRBJ1-6; 11 nucleotides line up with TRBD1. Germline values: CDR1 DFQATT, CDR2 SNEGSKA (reference sequence). The CDR3 has 15 residues. J was trimmed by 8 bases and V by 1 base; bases with no gene match: 4. CDR3 loop: CSARVGTGGYSPLHF. DNA for the CDR3: TGCAGTGCTAGAGTAGGGACAGGGGGATATTCACCCCTCCACTTT.

This clonotype appeared a few times. The CDR3 spells CSVARSANEKLFF. CDR3 coding DNA: TGCAGCGTTGCCCGTTCGGCTAATGAAAAACTGTTTTTT. The chain has TRBV29-1 and TRBJ1-4; D unresolved. Germline V gene data show CDR1 as SQVTM and CDR2 as ANQGSEA. V shed 4 bases and J shed 3 bases, with 9 bases lying between them. The CDR3 is made up of 13 amino acids.

The chain links TRBV5-1 to TRBJ2-7; D possibly uses TRBD1 or TRBD2 (6 bases each). CDR3 length: 14 amino acids. The germline CDR1 and CDR2 sequences are SGHRS and YFSETQ. V lost 1 base, J lost 6 bases, and 14 bases lay in between. CDR3 region: CASSLRGVGGEQYF. The CDR3 DNA reads as TGCGCCAGCAGCTTGAGGGGGGTAGGGGGCGAGCAGTACTTC.